The rows below give T cell receptor beta chains drawn from one sample of a study of identical twins. A single record per CDR3 protein comes from TCRdb applying MiXCR to the 5' RACE reads. The sample shows about 390,000 distinct CDR3 sequences, around 9.7% of them seen only once. The material sequenced was naive T cells sorted from blood. These receptors all come from a woman aged 45-65 years in good health. The CDR3 runs from the conserved cysteine through the conserved F or W. The D gene is left open where the match is weak. Rows may omit the clone size; those that give it use once, few, many or a size class.

abundance	j_gene	v_gene	d_gene	CDR3nt	CDR3aa
few	TRBJ2-2	TRBV24-1	-	TGTGCCACCAGTCGACGGGCGAGCACCGGGGAGCTGTTTTTT	CATSRRASTGELFF
many	TRBJ1-1	TRBV12-3/TRBV12-4	-	TGTGCCAGCAGAGAAAGAGTCTTGAACACTGAAGCTTTCTTT	CASRERVLNTEAFF
many	TRBJ2-3	TRBV12-3/TRBV12-4	-	TGTGCCAGCAGTTTAAGGCGGGGCACAGATACGCAGTATTTT	CASSLRRGTDTQYF
few	TRBJ2-1	TRBV29-1	TRBD2	TGCAGCGTTGGGGGGGGGACGGCCTCCTACAATGAGCAGTTCTTC	CSVGGGTASYNEQFF
few	TRBJ1-2	TRBV5-1	TRBD1	TGCGCCAGCAGCCTTCGACAGGGCCTGGACGGCTACACCTTC	CASSLRQGLDGYTF
-	TRBJ2-1	TRBV13	TRBD2	TGTGCCAGCAATACATGGGAGGGCCATTTCAATGAGCAGTTCTTC	CASNTWEGHFNEQFF
few	TRBJ1-5	TRBV29-1	-	TGCAGCGTCGGGGCGACCACAAATCAGCCCCAGCATTTT	CSVGATTNQPQHF
few	TRBJ2-7	TRBV6-1	TRBD2	TGTGCCAGCAGCTACGCCCGGACTAGCGGGAGGGTCTCCCCCGAGCAGTACTTC	CASSYARTSGRVSPEQYF
few	TRBJ2-1	TRBV5-1	TRBD2	TGCGCCAGCAGCTTGTTCACTAGCGGGATTGGAGGGAATGAGCAGTTCTTC	CASSLFTSGIGGNEQFF
many	TRBJ2-3	TRBV10-2	TRBD2	TGCGCCAGCAGTGAGACTAGCGGGCTAAATATAGCAGATACGCAGTATTTT	CASSETSGLNIADTQYF
few	TRBJ2-1	TRBV7-9	TRBD2	TGTGCCAGCCTTCCCACTAGCGGGAGGGCCAGGAATGAGCAGTTCTTC	CASLPTSGRARNEQFF
-	TRBJ2-1	TRBV10-3	TRBD2	TGTGCCATCAGCGAAGGGACTAGCGGGAGGGAAAGTGAGCAGTTCTTC	CAISEGTSGRESEQFF
many	TRBJ1-1	TRBV2	TRBD1	TGTGCCAGACGACAGGGGGCGAACACTGAAGCTTTCTTT	CARRQGANTEAFF
few	TRBJ2-7	TRBV27	-	TGTGCCAGCAGTTTCAGGGGTGCCCCAGACAGTTGGCGAGTTTACGAGCAGTACTTC	CASSFRGAPDSWRVYEQYF
-	TRBJ2-3	TRBV7-6	-	TGTGCCAGCAGCTTAGCGACAGCGTCTGATACGCAGTATTTT	CASSLATASDTQYF
-	TRBJ2-1	TRBV19	-	TGTGCCAGTAATAAGCGGGACATTGAGCAGTTCTTC	CASNKRDIEQFF
many	TRBJ2-5	TRBV20-1	TRBD2	TGCAGTGCCTCTAGCGGGATCCAAGAGACCCAGTACTTC	CSASSGIQETQYF
-	TRBJ2-3	TRBV20-1	-	TGCAGTGCCTGGGTCTTGACATACACAGATACGCAGTATTTT	CSAWVLTYTDTQYF
few	TRBJ2-7	TRBV13	-	TGTGCCAGCAGCTTAAAGTTTGAGTACGAGCAGTACTTC	CASSLKFEYEQYF
many	TRBJ2-1	TRBV4-1	-	TGCGCCAGCAGCCAAGATCAGGACTCCAGCTACAATGAGCAGTTCTTC	CASSQDQDSSYNEQFF
-	TRBJ2-1	TRBV19	TRBD2	TGTGCCAGTGGGACTAGCGGGAGAGGTGGGAACAATGAGCAGTTCTTC	CASGTSGRGGNNEQFF
few	TRBJ2-3	TRBV20-1	TRBD2	TGCAGTGCCGAGCGCGGGAGGACCACAGATACGCAGTATTTT	CSAERGRTTDTQYF
few	TRBJ1-3	TRBV15	-	TGTGCCACCAGCAGACCGCGTCTCTCTGGAAACACCATATATTTT	CATSRPRLSGNTIYF
-	TRBJ2-1	TRBV25-1	TRBD2	TGTGCCAGCAGTGATTACGAGCGGGGGGTCTACAATGAGCAGTTCTTC	CASSDYERGVYNEQFF
-	TRBJ2-7	TRBV12-3/TRBV12-4	TRBD1	TGTGCCACCGCCCCGGGACAGGGTTTTTACGAGCAGTACTTC	CATAPGQGFYEQYF
many	TRBJ2-7	TRBV5-1	TRBD1	TGCGCCAGCAGCTCGGGACAGGGCCTTTACGAGCAGTACTTC	CASSSGQGLYEQYF
many	TRBJ1-4	TRBV5-1	TRBD1	TGCGCCAGCAGCTTGACCGGGACAGGCCAGGAAAAACTGTTTTTT	CASSLTGTGQEKLFF
-	TRBJ2-7	TRBV4-1	-	TGCGCCAGCAGCCAAGCCTTTATGGGGGAGTTGGCGTACGAGCAGTACTTC	CASSQAFMGELAYEQYF
many	TRBJ2-3	TRBV29-1	TRBD2	TGCAGCGTTGAAGACGGACTAGTCACAGATACGCAGTATTTT	CSVEDGLVTDTQYF
few	TRBJ2-1	TRBV11-2	-	TGTGCCAGCAGCTTTCGGGCTGGGGGAGACAATGAGCAGTTCTTC	CASSFRAGGDNEQFF
-	TRBJ1-5	TRBV12-3/TRBV12-4	-	TGTGCCAGCAGTTTATTTTCCGGTGGGGGAAATCAGCCCCAGCATTTT	CASSLFSGGGNQPQHF
-	TRBJ2-1	TRBV19	-	TGTGCCAGTAGTATAGGGAGGGGTCCGTACAATGAGCAGTTCTTC	CASSIGRGPYNEQFF
-	TRBJ1-1	TRBV18	-	TGTGCCAGCTCACCACCGAACAGCGGGTCCACTGAAGCTTTCTTT	CASSPPNSGSTEAFF
-	TRBJ2-1	TRBV7-2	TRBD1	TGTGCCAGCAGCTTAGTATGGGGACAGGGGGCTAATGAGCAGTTCTTC	CASSLVWGQGANEQFF
once	TRBJ1-3	TRBV4-1	-	TGCGCCAGCAGCCACGGCTACTTTTCGGGACGGTCGGTCTCTGGAAACACCATATATTTT	CASSHGYFSGRSVSGNTIYF
many	TRBJ2-2	TRBV4-1	-	TGCGCCAGCAGACTTCAGGGAGGACTGAGAGATACCGGGGAGCTGTTTTTT	CASRLQGGLRDTGELFF
few	TRBJ2-6	TRBV11-2	TRBD1	TGTGCCAGCAGCTTGGAAAGGGGACAGGGCACCTCTGGGGCCAACGTCCTGACTTTC	CASSLERGQGTSGANVLTF
many	TRBJ2-1	TRBV29-1	TRBD2	TGCAGCGTTGTGGGACTAGCGGGAGGGCTCTACAATGAGCAGTTCTTC	CSVVGLAGGLYNEQFF
few	TRBJ2-2	TRBV9	TRBD2	TGTGCCAGCAGCGGGGGCACTAGCGGGGATTACACCGGGGAGCTGTTTTTT	CASSGGTSGDYTGELFF
many	TRBJ1-3	TRBV6-5	TRBD1	TGTGCCAGCAGACCACAGGGGGCCTTAAGCACCATATATTTT	CASRPQGALSTIYF
few	TRBJ2-3	TRBV20-1	-	TGCAGTGGGCACAGACGGTTCCGAGATACGCAGTATTTT	CSGHRRFRDTQYF
many	TRBJ1-1	TRBV6-5	-	TGTGCCAGCACCCCAAGTAGGGTGGGCACTGAAGCTTTCTTT	CASTPSRVGTEAFF
few	TRBJ2-7	TRBV25-1	TRBD1	TGTGCCAGCAGGACGGGACAGGGCTTCTCCTACGAGCAGTACTTC	CASRTGQGFSYEQYF
-	TRBJ2-2	TRBV6-6	-	TGTGCCAGCAGCCAGGGATTCACCGGGGAGCTGTTTTTT	CASSQGFTGELFF
many	TRBJ1-2	TRBV7-2	-	TGTGCCAGCGCAAGGGGGGGATTCTATGGCTACACCTTC	CASARGGFYGYTF
many	TRBJ1-3	TRBV5-1	TRBD1	TGCGCCAGCAGCTTGGTACCAGGGGGCCTGCTATCTGGAAACACCATATATTTT	CASSLVPGGLLSGNTIYF
few	TRBJ2-7	TRBV19	TRBD2	TGTGCCAGCAAGAGCGGGAGATCGGGCGAGCAGTACTTC	CASKSGRSGEQYF
-	TRBJ2-6	TRBV27	-	TGTGCCAGCAGTCACCGCCTGATGCCGCGGGGGGCCAACGTCCTGACTTTC	CASSHRLMPRGANVLTF
few	TRBJ2-1	TRBV4-1	TRBD2	TGCGCCAGCAGCCACCCTCGGGACTACCCTAGCTCCTACAATGAGCAGTTCTTC	CASSHPRDYPSSYNEQFF
few	TRBJ2-1	TRBV7-9	-	TGTGCCAGCAGCTTACTAGGCCATGAGCAGTTCTTC	CASSLLGHEQFF